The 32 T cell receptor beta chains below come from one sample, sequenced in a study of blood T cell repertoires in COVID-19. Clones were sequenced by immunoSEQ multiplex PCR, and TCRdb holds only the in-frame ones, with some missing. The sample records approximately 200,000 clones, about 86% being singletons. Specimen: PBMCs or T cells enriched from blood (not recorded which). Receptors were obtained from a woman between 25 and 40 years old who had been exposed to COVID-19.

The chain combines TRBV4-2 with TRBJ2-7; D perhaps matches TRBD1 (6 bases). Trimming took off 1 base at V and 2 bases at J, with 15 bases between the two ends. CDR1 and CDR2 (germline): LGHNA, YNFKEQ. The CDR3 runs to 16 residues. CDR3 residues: CASSQGDWQGTYEQYF. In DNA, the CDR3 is TGTGCCAGCAGCCAAGGTGATTGGCAGGGGACCTACGAGCAGTACTTC.

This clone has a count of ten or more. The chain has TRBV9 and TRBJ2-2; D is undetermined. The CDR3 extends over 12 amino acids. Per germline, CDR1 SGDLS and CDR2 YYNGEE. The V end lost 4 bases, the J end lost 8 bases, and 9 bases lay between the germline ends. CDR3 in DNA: TGTGCCAGCAGCCCCACGCGTGGGGAGCTGTTTTTT. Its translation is CASSPTRGELFF.

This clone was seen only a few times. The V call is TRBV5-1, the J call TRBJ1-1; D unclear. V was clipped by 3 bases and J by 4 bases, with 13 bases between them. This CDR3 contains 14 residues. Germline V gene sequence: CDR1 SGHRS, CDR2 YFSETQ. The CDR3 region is CASSSTMGSTEAFF. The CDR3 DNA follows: TGCGCCAGCAGCTCAACAATGGGCAGCACTGAAGCTTTCTTT.

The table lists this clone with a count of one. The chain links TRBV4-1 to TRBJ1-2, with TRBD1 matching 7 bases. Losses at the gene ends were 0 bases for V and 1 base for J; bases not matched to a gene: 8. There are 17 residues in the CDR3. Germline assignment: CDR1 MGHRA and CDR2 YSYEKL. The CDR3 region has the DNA TGCGCCAGCAGCCAAGATCAACGGGACAGCAGTAACTATGGCTACACCTTC. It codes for CASSQDQRDSSNYGYTF.

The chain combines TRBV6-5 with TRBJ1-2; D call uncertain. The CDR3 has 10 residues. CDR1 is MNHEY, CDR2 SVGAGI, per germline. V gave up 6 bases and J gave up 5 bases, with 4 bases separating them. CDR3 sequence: CASRLYGYTF. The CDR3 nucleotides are TGTGCCAGCAGGTTATATGGCTACACCTTC.

DNA of the CDR3: TGTGCCAGCAGCCCTAGCGGCGCCTACGAGCAGTACTTC. Its protein is CASSPSGAYEQYF. The J gene is TRBJ2-7, the V gene TRBV9; 7 nucleotides match TRBD2. The CDR3 spans 13 residues. V was clipped by 4 bases and J by 2 bases; unmatched bases: 3. The V gene's germline CDR1 is SGDLS and CDR2 YYNGEE.

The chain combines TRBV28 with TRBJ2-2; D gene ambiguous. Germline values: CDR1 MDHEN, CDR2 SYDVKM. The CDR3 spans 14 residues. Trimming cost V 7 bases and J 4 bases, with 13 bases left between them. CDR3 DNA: TGTGCCAGCAACATAATTGGGCGCACCGGGGAGCTGTTTTTT. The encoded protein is CASNIIGRTGELFF.

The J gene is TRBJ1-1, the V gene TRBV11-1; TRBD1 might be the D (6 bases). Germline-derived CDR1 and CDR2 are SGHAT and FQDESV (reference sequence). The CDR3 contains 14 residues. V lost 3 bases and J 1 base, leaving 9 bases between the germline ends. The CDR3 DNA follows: TGTGCCAGCAGCTTCCCGGACAGGAACACTGAAGCTTTCTTT. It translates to CASSFPDRNTEAFF.

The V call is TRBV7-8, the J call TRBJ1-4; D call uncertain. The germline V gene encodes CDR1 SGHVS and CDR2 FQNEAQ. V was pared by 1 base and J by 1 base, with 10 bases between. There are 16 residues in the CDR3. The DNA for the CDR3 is TGTGCCAGCAGCTTAGGATTGACTTTAACTAATGAAAAACTGTTTTTT. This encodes CASSLGLTLTNEKLFF.

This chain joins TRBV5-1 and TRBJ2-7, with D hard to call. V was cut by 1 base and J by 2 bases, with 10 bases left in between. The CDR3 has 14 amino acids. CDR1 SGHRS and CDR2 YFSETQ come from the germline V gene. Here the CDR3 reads CASSLSRPTYEQYF. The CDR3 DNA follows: TGCGCCAGCAGCTTGAGCAGGCCAACCTACGAGCAGTACTTC.

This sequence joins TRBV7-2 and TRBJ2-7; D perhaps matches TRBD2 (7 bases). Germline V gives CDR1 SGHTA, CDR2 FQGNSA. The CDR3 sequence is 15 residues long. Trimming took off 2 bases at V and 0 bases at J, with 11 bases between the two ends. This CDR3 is CASSLSAGASYEQYF. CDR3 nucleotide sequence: TGTGCCAGCAGCTTATCGGCGGGGGCCTCCTACGAGCAGTACTTC.

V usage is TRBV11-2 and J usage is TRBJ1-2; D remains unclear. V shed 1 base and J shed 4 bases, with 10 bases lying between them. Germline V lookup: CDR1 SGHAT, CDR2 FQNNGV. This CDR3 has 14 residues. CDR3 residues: CASSLVEGSYGYTF. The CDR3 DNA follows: TGTGCCAGCAGCTTAGTCGAGGGTAGCTATGGCTACACCTTC.

The CDR3 protein is CASSRGQIMNTEAFF. The CDR3 nucleotides are TGTGCCAGCAGCCGAGGACAGATCATGAACACTGAAGCTTTCTTT. V gene TRBV3-1 (or the pseudogene TRBV3-2) combines with J gene TRBJ1-1; D possibly corresponds to TRBD1 (6 bases). Per the germline V gene, CDR1 is LGHDT and CDR2 is YNNKEL (reference sequence). This CDR3 spans 15 amino acids. V shed 4 bases and J shed 0 bases, with 12 bases lying between them.

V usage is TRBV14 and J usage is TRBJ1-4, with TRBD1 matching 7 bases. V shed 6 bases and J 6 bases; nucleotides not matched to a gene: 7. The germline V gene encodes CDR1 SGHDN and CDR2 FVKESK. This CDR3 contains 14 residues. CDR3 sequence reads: CASSPGTAYEKLFF. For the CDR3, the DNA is TGTGCCAGCAGTCCCGGGACAGCATATGAAAAACTGTTTTTT.

CDR3: CASSFITVGGNEQFF. CDR3 DNA: TGTGCCAGCAGCTTCATAACTGTCGGCGGCAATGAGCAGTTCTTC. This chain links TRBV13 with TRBJ2-1; the D is unclear. Trimming took off 3 bases at V and 6 bases at J, with 15 bases between the two ends. Looked up from germline, CDR1 is PRHDT and CDR2 is FYEKMQ (reference sequence). The CDR3 extends over 15 amino acids. The variable domain in full, with the rest retrieved from reference TRBV13 and TRBJ2-1, is AAGVIQSPRHLIKEKRETATLKCYPIPRHDTVYWYQQGPGQDPQFLISFYEKMQSDKGSIPDRFSAQQFSDYHSELNMSSLELGDSALYFCASSFITVGGNEQFFGPGTRLTVL.

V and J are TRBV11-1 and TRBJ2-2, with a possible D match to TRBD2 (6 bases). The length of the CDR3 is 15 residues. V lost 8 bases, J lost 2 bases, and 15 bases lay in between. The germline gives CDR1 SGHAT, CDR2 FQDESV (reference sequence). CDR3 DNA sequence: TGTGCCAGCCTCCCCGTGGGGGGTAACACCGGGGAGCTGTTTTTT. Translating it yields CASLPVGGNTGELFF.

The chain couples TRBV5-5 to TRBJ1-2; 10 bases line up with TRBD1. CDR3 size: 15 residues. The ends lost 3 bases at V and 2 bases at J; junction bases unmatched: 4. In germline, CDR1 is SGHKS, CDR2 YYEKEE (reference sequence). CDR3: CASSSPGQGNYGYTF. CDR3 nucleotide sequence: TGTGCCAGCAGCTCCCCGGGACAGGGGAACTATGGCTACACCTTC.

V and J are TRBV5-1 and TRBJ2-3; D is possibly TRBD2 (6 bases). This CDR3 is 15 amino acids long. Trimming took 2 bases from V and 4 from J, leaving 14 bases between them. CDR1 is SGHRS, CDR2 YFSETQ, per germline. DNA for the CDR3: TGCGCCAGCAGCTTACCGGGACTGAAATCAGATACGCAGTATTTT. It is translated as CASSLPGLKSDTQYF.

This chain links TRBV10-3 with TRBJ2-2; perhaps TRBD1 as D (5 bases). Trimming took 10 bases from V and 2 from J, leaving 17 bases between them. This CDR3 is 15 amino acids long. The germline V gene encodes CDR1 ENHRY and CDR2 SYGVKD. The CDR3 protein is CATGQGPPNTGELFF. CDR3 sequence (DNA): TGTGCCACTGGGCAGGGTCCGCCCAACACCGGGGAGCTGTTTTTT.

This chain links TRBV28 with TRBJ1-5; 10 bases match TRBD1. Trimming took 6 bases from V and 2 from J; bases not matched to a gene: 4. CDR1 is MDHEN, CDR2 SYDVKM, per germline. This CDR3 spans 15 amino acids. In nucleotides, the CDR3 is TGTGCCAGCAGCACCGGACAGGGGGGCAATCAGCCCCAGCATTTT. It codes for CASSTGQGGNQPQHF.

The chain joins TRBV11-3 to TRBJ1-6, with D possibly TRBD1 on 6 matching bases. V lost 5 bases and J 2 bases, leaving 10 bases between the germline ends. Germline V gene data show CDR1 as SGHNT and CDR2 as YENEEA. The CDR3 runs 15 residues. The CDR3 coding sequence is TGTGCCAGCAGCCCAGGACAGACCTATAATTCACCCCTCCACTTT. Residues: CASSPGQTYNSPLHF.

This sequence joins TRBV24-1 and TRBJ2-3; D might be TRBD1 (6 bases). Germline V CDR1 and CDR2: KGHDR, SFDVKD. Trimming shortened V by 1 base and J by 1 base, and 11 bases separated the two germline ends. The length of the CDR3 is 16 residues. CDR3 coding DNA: TGTGCCACCAGTGATTTTAAGGGGGTCGGCACAGATACGCAGTATTTT. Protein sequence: CATSDFKGVGTDTQYF.

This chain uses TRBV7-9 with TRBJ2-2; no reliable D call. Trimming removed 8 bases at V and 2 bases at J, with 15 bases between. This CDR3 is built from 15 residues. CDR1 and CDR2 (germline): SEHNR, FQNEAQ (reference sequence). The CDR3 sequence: CASRRVGANTGELFF. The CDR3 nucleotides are TGTGCCAGCCGCCGGGTTGGCGCTAACACCGGGGAGCTGTTTTTT.

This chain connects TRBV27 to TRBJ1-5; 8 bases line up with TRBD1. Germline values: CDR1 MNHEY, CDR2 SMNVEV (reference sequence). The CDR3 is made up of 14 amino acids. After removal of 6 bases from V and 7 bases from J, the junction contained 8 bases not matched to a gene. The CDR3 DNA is TGTGCCAGCAGGTTAACAGGGGGAATCCAGCCCCAGCATTTT. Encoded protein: CASRLTGGIQPQHF.

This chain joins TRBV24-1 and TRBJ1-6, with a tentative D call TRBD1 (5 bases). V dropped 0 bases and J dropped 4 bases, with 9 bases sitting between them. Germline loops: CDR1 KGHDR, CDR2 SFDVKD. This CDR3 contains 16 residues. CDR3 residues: CATSDLGGTYNSPLHF. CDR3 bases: TGTGCCACCAGTGATTTGGGAGGGACGTATAATTCACCCCTCCACTTT.

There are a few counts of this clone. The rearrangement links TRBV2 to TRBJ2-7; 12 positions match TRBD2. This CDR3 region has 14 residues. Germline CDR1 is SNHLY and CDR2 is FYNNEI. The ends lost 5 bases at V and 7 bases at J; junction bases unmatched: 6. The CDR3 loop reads CASSPRLAGDEQYF. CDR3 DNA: TGTGCCAGCAGTCCTCGACTAGCGGGGGATGAGCAGTACTTC.

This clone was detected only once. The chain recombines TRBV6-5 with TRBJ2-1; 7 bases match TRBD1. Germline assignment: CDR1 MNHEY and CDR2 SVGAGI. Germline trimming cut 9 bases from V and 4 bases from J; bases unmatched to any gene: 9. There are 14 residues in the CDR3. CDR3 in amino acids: CASQRGGAYNEQFF. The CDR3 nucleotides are TGTGCCAGTCAGAGAGGGGGCGCGTACAATGAGCAGTTCTTC.

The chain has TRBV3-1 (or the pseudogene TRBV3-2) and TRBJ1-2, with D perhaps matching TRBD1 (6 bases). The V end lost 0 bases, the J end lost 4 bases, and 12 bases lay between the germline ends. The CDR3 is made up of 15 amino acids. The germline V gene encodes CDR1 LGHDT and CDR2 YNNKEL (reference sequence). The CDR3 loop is CASSQDIRTVYGYTF. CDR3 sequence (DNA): TGTGCCAGCAGCCAAGATATTCGGACAGTCTATGGCTACACCTTC.

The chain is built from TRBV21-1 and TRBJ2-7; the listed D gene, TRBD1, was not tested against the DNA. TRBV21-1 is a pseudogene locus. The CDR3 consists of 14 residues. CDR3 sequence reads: CASIRGTGAYEQYF. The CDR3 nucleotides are TGTGCCAGCATCCGGGGGACAGGCGCGTACGAGCAGTACTTC.

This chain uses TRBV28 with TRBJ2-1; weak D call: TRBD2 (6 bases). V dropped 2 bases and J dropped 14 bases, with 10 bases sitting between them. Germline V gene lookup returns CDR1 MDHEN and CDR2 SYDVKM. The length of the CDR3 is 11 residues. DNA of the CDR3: TGTGCCAGCAGTTTACTGGCGGGGAAGTTCTTC. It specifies CASSLLAGKFF.

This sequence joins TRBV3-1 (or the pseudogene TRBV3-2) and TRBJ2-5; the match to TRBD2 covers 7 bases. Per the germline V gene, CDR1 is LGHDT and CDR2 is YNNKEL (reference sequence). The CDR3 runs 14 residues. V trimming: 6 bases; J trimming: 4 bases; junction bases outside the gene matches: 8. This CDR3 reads CASRNAGVGETQYF. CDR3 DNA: TGTGCCAGCAGGAACGCGGGGGTGGGAGAGACCCAGTACTTC.

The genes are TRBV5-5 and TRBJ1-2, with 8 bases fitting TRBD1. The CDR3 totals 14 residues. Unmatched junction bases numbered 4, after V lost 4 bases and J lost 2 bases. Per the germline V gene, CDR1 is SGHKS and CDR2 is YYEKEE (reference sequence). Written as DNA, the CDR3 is TGTGCCAGCAGCCCGGACAGGGCAAACTATGGCTACACCTTC. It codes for CASSPDRANYGYTF. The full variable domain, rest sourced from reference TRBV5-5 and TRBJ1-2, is DAGVTQSPTHLIKTRGQQVTLRCSPISGHKSVSWYQQVLGQGPQFIFQYYEKEERGRGNFPDRFSARQFPNYSSELNVNALLLGDSALYLCASSPDRANYGYTFGSGTRLTVV.